Below are 3 T cell receptor beta chains sequenced from a single sample in a study of blood T cell repertoires in COVID-19 (dated by TCRdb to the early 2020s). Library construction relied on the immunoSEQ multiplex PCR assay. As stored in TCRdb, this immuneACCESS dataset retains in-frame rearrangements with V and J assigned. A fraction of the clones does not appear; measured against another copy, unresolved V genes explain less than half of the discrepancy, and the remainder lacks a known reason. The sample table contains under 450,000 clones; only one count was recorded for less than 90% of them. The ten largest clones add up to under 8.5% of the sample. Specimen: peripheral blood. The receptors originated from a woman aged 55-69 years with COVID-19, enrolled during active disease.

The V gene is TRBV2, the J gene TRBJ2-7; no clear D. Trimming took off 6 bases at V and 0 bases at J, with 12 bases between the two ends. Germline-derived CDR1 and CDR2 are SNHLY and FYNNEI. This CDR3 has 14 amino acids. CDR3 DNA: TGTGCCAGCAGACGGTCACAGAGCTCCTACGAGCAGTACTTC. Translation: CASRRSQSSYEQYF.

The CDR3 loop is CASSLGAVRTGELFF. The CDR3 coding sequence is TGCGCCAGCAGCTTGGGCGCCGTCAGGACCGGGGAGCTGTTTTTT. The chain links TRBV5-1 to TRBJ2-2; unclear D gene. CDR3 length: 15 residues. CDR1 is SGHRS and CDR2 is YFSETQ in the germline V gene. Trimming cost V 0 bases and J 5 bases, with 11 bases left between them. Together with reference TRBV5-1 and TRBJ2-2, the CDR3 gives the full variable domain: KAGVTQTPRYLIKTRGQQVTLSCSPISGHRSVSWYQQTPGQGLQFLFEYFSETQRNKGNFPGRFSGRQFSNSRSEMNVSTLELGDSALYLCASSLGAVRTGELFFGEGSRLTVL.

A few counts support this clone. This chain uses TRBV5-1 with TRBJ2-3; 8 bases align to TRBD2. Losses at the gene ends were 4 bases for V and 0 bases for J; bases not matched to a gene: 13. Germline CDR1 reads SGHRS; CDR2 reads YFSETQ. This CDR3 is built from 18 residues. CDR3 nucleotide sequence: TGCGCCAGCAGCCCGGGGGGGAACAGGGAGTGGAGCACAGATACGCAGTATTTT. Protein product: CASSPGGNREWSTDTQYF.